This TCR beta chain was identified during a study of blood T cell repertoires in COVID-19 (dated by TCRdb to 2018 to 2020). Turning to the overall study: Collaborator samples came from the United States, Italy and Spain and covered acute and convalescent phases of COVID-19. The material from the prospective study consisted of cDNA or gDNA derived from T cells, B-cell-depleted T cells, or PBMCs. Subjects who had been exposed to COVID-19, were actively infected with it, or had recovered from it provided the deeply sampled blood TCRbeta repertoires that made up the dataset. A freely available public database, intended as a resource for researchers studying the immune response to SARS-CoV-2, is where the repertoires were released. Samples were obtained from the ongoing ImmuneRACE study (first 160 participants) and from 1,200 or so subjects provided by 6 global collaborators. Sample metadata almost always included a de-identified subject ID, COVID-19 status, age in years and sex. Where available, HLA class I and class II types were taken from metadata supplied by the sample provider and were not determined by assay-based typing. Broader findings and caveats from the paper: How much clinical and demographic metadata was included differed by source and by participant, and the metadata was provided uncurated.

The collaborating institutions used their own protocols to collect whole blood in K2EDTA tubes. For TCRbeta analysis, collaborators shipped samples as frozen whole blood, isolated PBMCs, or DNA extracted from either of those sample types. CDR1 and CDR2 (SGHTA, FQGNSA) derive from the germline V gene. Taken from cysteine to phenylalanine, the CDR3 has 14 residues. Left in the record is the CDR3 DNA by itself, 42 bases read in frame from the first base. The V and J ends are trimmed by 1 base and 2 bases, leaving 8 bases between them. TCRbeta CDR3 regions were amplified from genomic DNA using the immunoSEQ Assay, a bias-controlled multiplex PCR. Processing in the source paper ran as follows. The number of nucleated cells in each sample was estimated from the amplification of reference gene primers within the assay. To quantify the absolute abundance of each unique TCRbeta CDR3 rearrangement, sequence reads were collapsed and filtered. For each sample, productive Simpson clonality was calculated as the square root of Simpson's diversity index across productive rearrangements. TCRdb obtained this table from immuneACCESS and retained in-frame rearrangements with V and J assigned. These tables miss some clones; where compared with another copy, unresolved V genes account for less than half of the shortfall, and the remainder is unexplained. V, J and clone size reflect that table, while D and trimming were determined from the DNA. The sample table records 60,000 or so clones; roughly four fifths of these occur just once. The ten biggest clones cover approximately 12% of the sample.

As to this clone: Its target antigen remains unknown. Per-base quality was not reported, and no clone a single base away is much larger than it. The same CDR3 arises from other DNA sequences in this sample as well.

Specimen: peripheral blood. The chain uses TRBV7-2 and TRBJ1-1; TRBD1 is a possible D gene, resting on 5 matching bases. The clonotype originates from a human donor in a cohort sampled during active COVID-19. The CDR3 amino acid sequence is: CASSLVGGNTEAFF. The nucleotide sequence reads as follows: TGTGCCAGCAGCTTAGTGGGGGGAAACACTGAAGCTTTCTTT.